The source of this T cell receptor beta chain is a study of early T cells in non-severe SARS-CoV-2 infection. About the research overall: Sequencing targeted bulk RNA from unsorted whole blood, leaving chains unpaired. Study results and limitations: Comparison of clonotypes with VDJdb favored anti-spike CD8 responses while missing private and CD4 specificities.

Ten or more counts support this clonotype. Its antigen is not identified. The library protocol tagged individual cDNA molecules with unique molecular identifiers. TCRdb re-derived calls from the 5' RACE reads in MiXCR, one entry per CDR3 protein. The data hold around 64,000 distinct CDR3 sequences, with 11% observed a single time. Germline-derived CDR1 and CDR2 are LNHDA and SQIVND (reference sequence). Trimming took off 0 bases at V and 3 bases at J, with 7 bases between the two ends. CDR3 length: 14 residues. This TCR derives from an adult who was a healthcare worker with PCR-confirmed SARS-CoV-2 infection or an uninfected control (not recorded which). The chain has TRBV19 and TRBJ2-3; D unresolved. The sample was whole blood, taken at baseline. The CDR3 here is CASSIDPSTDTQYF. Here the CDR3 DNA reads TGTGCCAGTAGTATAGACCCATCGACAGATACGCAGTATTTT.